The present TCR beta chain was sequenced within a study of cytomegalovirus exposure and HLA in healthy donors. In germline, CDR1 is MNHNS, CDR2 SASEGT. Trimming cost V 4 bases and J 4 bases, with 8 bases left between them. This CDR3 comprises 13 residues. Clones were sequenced by immunoSEQ multiplex PCR, and TCRdb holds only the in-frame ones, with some missing. The table includes fewer than 200,000 clones, roughly 90% detected once. Sequenced sample: PBMCs. The chain employs TRBV6-1 and TRBJ2-1, with unresolved D. The receptor was derived from a woman between 25 and 40 years old in good health and CMV-seronegative. In nucleotides, the CDR3 is TGTGCCAGCAGTGCCCAAGATTACAATGAGCAGTTCTTC. As protein: CASSAQDYNEQFF.